Listed below are T cell receptor beta chains from one sample, sequenced in a study of blood T cell repertoires in COVID-19. TCRdb keeps only in-frame clones here, not all; method: immunoSEQ multiplex PCR. The table has fewer than 85,000 clones, around nine tenths seen once. The sample consisted of peripheral blood. The receptors derive from a human donor in a cohort sampled during active COVID-19. Each CDR3 is given with its conserved first and last residue. The D gene is left open where the match is weak. Clone sizes are given selectively: once, few, many, or a class where the clone is expanded.

cdr3_length: 15
d_call: TRBD2
j_call: TRBJ2-1
v_call: TRBV7-9
clone_size: -
cdr3_nt: TGTGCCAGCAGCTATGGCGGGGGGGCCAAAATTGAGCAGTTCTTC
cdr3_aa: CASSYGGGAKIEQFF

cdr3_length: 17
d_call: TRBD2
j_call: TRBJ2-7
v_call: TRBV7-9
clone_size: -
cdr3_nt: TGTGCCAGCAGCTTAGCGAGAGAGACTAGCGGGGGGGACGAGCAGTACTTC
cdr3_aa: CASSLARETSGGDEQYF

cdr3_length: 15
d_call: TRBD1
j_call: TRBJ1-3
v_call: TRBV4-3
clone_size: -
cdr3_nt: TGCGCCAGCAGCCCGGACAGGGGGCTAGGAAACACCATATATTTT
cdr3_aa: CASSPDRGLGNTIYF

cdr3_length: 15
d_call: -
j_call: TRBJ1-2
v_call: TRBV3-1/TRBV3-2
clone_size: -
cdr3_nt: TGTGCCAGCAGCCAACGGGCGGGGTTCGACTATGGCTACACCTTC
cdr3_aa: CASSQRAGFDYGYTF

cdr3_length: 13
d_call: -
j_call: TRBJ1-1
v_call: TRBV2
clone_size: -
cdr3_nt: TGTGCCAGCAGTGACGGGGGGCGTACTGAAGCTTTCTTT
cdr3_aa: CASSDGGRTEAFF

cdr3_length: 15
d_call: TRBD1
j_call: TRBJ1-5
v_call: TRBV2
clone_size: -
cdr3_nt: TGTGCCAGCAGTGAAAACAGGGGAAGCAATCAGCCCCAGCATTTT
cdr3_aa: CASSENRGSNQPQHF

cdr3_length: 14
d_call: TRBD1
j_call: TRBJ2-7
v_call: TRBV11-2
clone_size: -
cdr3_nt: TGTGCCAGCAGCTCGGGACAGGGGAACTACGAGCAGTACTTC
cdr3_aa: CASSSGQGNYEQYF

cdr3_length: 19
d_call: -
j_call: TRBJ1-5
v_call: TRBV19
clone_size: -
cdr3_nt: TGTGCCAGTAGCGCTCTAGGCACCGGGACAACTATTAGCAATCAGCCCCAGCATTTT
cdr3_aa: CASSALGTGTTISNQPQHF

cdr3_length: 16
d_call: TRBD1
j_call: TRBJ1-1
v_call: TRBV11-2
clone_size: -
cdr3_nt: TGTGCCAGCAGCCCAGGGGTCCAACAGGGGAAGACTGAAGCTTTCTTT
cdr3_aa: CASSPGVQQGKTEAFF

cdr3_length: 14
d_call: -
j_call: TRBJ1-2
v_call: TRBV2
clone_size: -
cdr3_nt: TGTGCCAGCAGTGGGTGGGACTCGACCTATGGCTACACCTTC
cdr3_aa: CASSGWDSTYGYTF

cdr3_length: 14
d_call: TRBD1
j_call: TRBJ1-2
v_call: TRBV5-8
clone_size: -
cdr3_nt: TGTGCCAGCAGCGGGGGACAGAACCACTATGGCTACACCTTC
cdr3_aa: CASSGGQNHYGYTF

cdr3_length: 16
d_call: -
j_call: TRBJ1-4
v_call: TRBV19
clone_size: -
cdr3_nt: TGTGCCAGTAGTATAGGCCGTCCATGGGGAGATGAAAAACTGTTTTTT
cdr3_aa: CASSIGRPWGDEKLFF

cdr3_length: 16
d_call: -
j_call: TRBJ2-6
v_call: TRBV29-1
clone_size: -
cdr3_nt: TGCAGCGTGGAAACTGCCCGGGGAGCTGGGGCCAACGTCCTGACTTTC
cdr3_aa: CSVETARGAGANVLTF

cdr3_length: 15
d_call: TRBD2
j_call: TRBJ2-3
v_call: TRBV2
clone_size: -
cdr3_nt: TGTGCCAGCAGTGAGATAGCGGGGGCCACAGATACGCAGTATTTT
cdr3_aa: CASSEIAGATDTQYF

cdr3_length: 16
d_call: -
j_call: TRBJ2-7
v_call: TRBV24-1
clone_size: -
cdr3_nt: TGTGCCACCAGTGATCCAAAGACACGTATCTCTTACGAGCAGTACTTC
cdr3_aa: CATSDPKTRISYEQYF

cdr3_length: 16
d_call: TRBD1
j_call: TRBJ2-7
v_call: TRBV28
clone_size: -
cdr3_nt: TGTGCCAGCAGTTTATTTGGGGGCAGGGGGCTTTACGAGCAGTACTTC
cdr3_aa: CASSLFGGRGLYEQYF

cdr3_length: 13
d_call: -
j_call: TRBJ2-7
v_call: TRBV28
clone_size: -
cdr3_nt: TGTGCCACCACTCACTTAGGGAGCTACGAGCAGTACTTC
cdr3_aa: CATTHLGSYEQYF

cdr3_length: 17
d_call: -
j_call: TRBJ1-6
v_call: TRBV3-1/TRBV3-2
clone_size: few
cdr3_nt: TGTGCCAGCAGCCAGTACAGGGAGGGAACCTATAATTCACCCCTCCACTTT
cdr3_aa: CASSQYREGTYNSPLHF

cdr3_length: 12
d_call: -
j_call: TRBJ1-4
v_call: TRBV6-1
clone_size: -
cdr3_nt: TGTGCCAGCAGTGAAGCGCGTGAAAAACTGTTTTTT
cdr3_aa: CASSEAREKLFF

cdr3_length: 15
d_call: -
j_call: TRBJ2-7
v_call: TRBV5-1
clone_size: -
cdr3_nt: TGCGCCAGCAGCTTCAGGATCAGGGGAGAATACGAGCAGTACTTC
cdr3_aa: CASSFRIRGEYEQYF

cdr3_length: 14
d_call: -
j_call: TRBJ2-1
v_call: TRBV29-1
clone_size: -
cdr3_nt: TGCAGCGCCCCACAGGGCGCGTCCTACAATGAGCAGTTCTTC
cdr3_aa: CSAPQGASYNEQFF

cdr3_length: 16
d_call: TRBD1
j_call: TRBJ1-1
v_call: TRBV28
clone_size: -
cdr3_nt: TGTGCCAGCAGTTCGCGTCCCGGGACAGATAACACTGAAGCTTTCTTT
cdr3_aa: CASSSRPGTDNTEAFF

cdr3_length: 15
d_call: -
j_call: TRBJ2-3
v_call: TRBV6-5
clone_size: -
cdr3_nt: TGTGCCAGCAGTTACTCGAGGCAGAGCACAGATACGCAGTATTTT
cdr3_aa: CASSYSRQSTDTQYF

cdr3_length: 11
d_call: TRBD1
j_call: TRBJ2-5
v_call: TRBV10-3
clone_size: -
cdr3_nt: TGTGCCATCAGGGACAGGGAGACCCAGTACTTC
cdr3_aa: CAIRDRETQYF

cdr3_length: 14
d_call: -
j_call: TRBJ2-6
v_call: TRBV7-2
clone_size: -
cdr3_nt: TGTGCCAGCAGCTTTCCCAAGGACTACAACGTCCTGACTTTC
cdr3_aa: CASSFPKDYNVLTF

cdr3_length: 11
d_call: -
j_call: TRBJ2-7
v_call: TRBV2
clone_size: -
cdr3_nt: TGTGCCAGCATTGAGCGGTACGAGCAGTACTTC
cdr3_aa: CASIERYEQYF

cdr3_length: 13
d_call: TRBD1
j_call: TRBJ1-2
v_call: TRBV6-5
clone_size: -
cdr3_nt: TGTGCCAGCAGAACAGGGGGTCGGTATGGCTACACCTTC
cdr3_aa: CASRTGGRYGYTF

cdr3_length: 14
d_call: TRBD2
j_call: TRBJ2-7
v_call: TRBV6-8
clone_size: -
cdr3_nt: TGTGCCAGCCGAAGACCGGGACTAGTTCCCGAGCAGTACTTC
cdr3_aa: CASRRPGLVPEQYF

cdr3_length: 14
d_call: -
j_call: TRBJ2-7
v_call: TRBV27
clone_size: -
cdr3_nt: TGTGCCAGCAGTTTTCGACAGGTTCCTTACGAGCAGTACTTC
cdr3_aa: CASSFRQVPYEQYF

cdr3_length: 13
d_call: -
j_call: TRBJ2-7
v_call: TRBV13
clone_size: -
cdr3_nt: TGTGCCAGCAGTTCCGGTTACTCCTACGAGCAGTACTTC
cdr3_aa: CASSSGYSYEQYF

cdr3_length: 12
d_call: -
j_call: TRBJ2-7
v_call: TRBV3-1/TRBV3-2
clone_size: -
cdr3_nt: TGTGCCAGCAGCCAGGGGCGCGGCGAGCAGTACTTC
cdr3_aa: CASSQGRGEQYF

cdr3_length: 12
d_call: TRBD1
j_call: TRBJ1-1
v_call: TRBV24-1
clone_size: -
cdr3_nt: TGTGCCACCACCTCCGTAGGGGGCGAAGCTTTCTTT
cdr3_aa: CATTSVGGEAFF

cdr3_length: 13
d_call: TRBD2
j_call: TRBJ2-7
v_call: TRBV7-9
clone_size: -
cdr3_nt: TGTGCCACTGGGACTAGCGGCCCCTACGAGCAGTACTTC
cdr3_aa: CATGTSGPYEQYF

cdr3_length: 15
d_call: TRBD2
j_call: TRBJ2-1
v_call: TRBV5-6
clone_size: -
cdr3_nt: TGTGCCAGCAGATTGGGACTAGCGGGGGGGAGTGAGCAGTTCTTC
cdr3_aa: CASRLGLAGGSEQFF

cdr3_length: 15
d_call: TRBD1
j_call: TRBJ1-1
v_call: TRBV19
clone_size: -
cdr3_nt: TGTGCCAGTACTTACAGGGGCGAGAGGGGCACTGAAGCTTTCTTT
cdr3_aa: CASTYRGERGTEAFF

cdr3_length: 14
d_call: -
j_call: TRBJ1-1
v_call: TRBV6-5
clone_size: once
cdr3_nt: TGTGCCAGCAGTCCGTCAACAGGCTCCACTGAAGCTTTCTTT
cdr3_aa: CASSPSTGSTEAFF

cdr3_length: 13
d_call: TRBD1
j_call: TRBJ1-2
v_call: TRBV12-3/TRBV12-4
clone_size: -
cdr3_nt: TGTGCCAGGATAAGACAGGGAGGCTATGGCTACACCTTC
cdr3_aa: CARIRQGGYGYTF

cdr3_length: 15
d_call: TRBD1
j_call: TRBJ1-2
v_call: TRBV5-6
clone_size: few
cdr3_nt: TGTGCCAGCAGCCCGGGAGGGGGACAGTCTTATGGCTACACCTTC
cdr3_aa: CASSPGGGQSYGYTF

cdr3_length: 15
d_call: -
j_call: TRBJ2-7
v_call: TRBV5-6
clone_size: -
cdr3_nt: TGTGCCAGCAGCTTGCGGGACACCGGACCATACGAGCAGTACTTC
cdr3_aa: CASSLRDTGPYEQYF

cdr3_length: 16
d_call: -
j_call: TRBJ2-7
v_call: TRBV11-2
clone_size: -
cdr3_nt: TGTGCCAGCAGCTTAGCCAGAGGGGGGGGAACTTACGAGCAGTACTTC
cdr3_aa: CASSLARGGGTYEQYF

cdr3_length: 12
d_call: -
j_call: TRBJ2-7
v_call: TRBV30
clone_size: -
cdr3_nt: TGTGCCTGGAGTGACGGTTTCGGGGAGCAGTACTTC
cdr3_aa: CAWSDGFGEQYF

cdr3_length: 14
d_call: TRBD1
j_call: TRBJ1-2
v_call: TRBV5-1
clone_size: -
cdr3_nt: TGCGCCAGCAGCCAAAAAGGGGACAGCTATGGCTACACCTTC
cdr3_aa: CASSQKGDSYGYTF

cdr3_length: 16
d_call: -
j_call: TRBJ2-7
v_call: TRBV2
clone_size: -
cdr3_nt: TGTGCCAGCAGTGAAGTAGGCGGCACAATCTCCTACGAGCAGTACTTC
cdr3_aa: CASSEVGGTISYEQYF

cdr3_length: 15
d_call: -
j_call: TRBJ1-5
v_call: TRBV28
clone_size: -
cdr3_nt: TGTGCCAGCTCTACTAATAGGGAGGGCAATCAGCCCCAGCATTTT
cdr3_aa: CASSTNREGNQPQHF

cdr3_length: 15
d_call: -
j_call: TRBJ2-7
v_call: TRBV21-1
clone_size: -
cdr3_nt: TGTGCCAGCAGCAACGACAGGGGGTCAGCCTACGAGCAGTACTTC
cdr3_aa: CASSNDRGSAYEQYF

cdr3_length: 14
d_call: TRBD1
j_call: TRBJ2-7
v_call: TRBV7-2
clone_size: -
cdr3_nt: TGTGCCAGCAGCCGGACAGGGGAATCCTACGAGCAGTACTTC
cdr3_aa: CASSRTGESYEQYF

cdr3_length: 15
d_call: TRBD1
j_call: TRBJ1-2
v_call: TRBV4-2
clone_size: few
cdr3_nt: TGTGCCAGCAGCCTTACAGGGGACGAGGACTATGGCTACACCTTC
cdr3_aa: CASSLTGDEDYGYTF

cdr3_length: 15
d_call: -
j_call: TRBJ1-4
v_call: TRBV6-5
clone_size: -
cdr3_nt: TGTGCCAGCAGTTTAAAACAGGGTCTCGATGAAAAACTGTTTTTT
cdr3_aa: CASSLKQGLDEKLFF

cdr3_length: 14
d_call: TRBD2
j_call: TRBJ2-5
v_call: TRBV5-6
clone_size: -
cdr3_nt: TGTGCCAGCAGCTTGGTTAGCGGGCAAGAGACCCAGTACTTC
cdr3_aa: CASSLVSGQETQYF

cdr3_length: 15
d_call: -
j_call: TRBJ1-3
v_call: TRBV11-2
clone_size: -
cdr3_nt: TGTGCCAGCAGCTTAGCCGGTAGCTCTGGAAACACCATATATTTT
cdr3_aa: CASSLAGSSGNTIYF

cdr3_length: 15
d_call: TRBD1
j_call: TRBJ1-6
v_call: TRBV6-2/TRBV6-3
clone_size: few
cdr3_nt: TGTGCCAGCAGTTACTCGACAGGGGGCAATTCACCCCTCCACTTT
cdr3_aa: CASSYSTGGNSPLHF

cdr3_length: 13
d_call: TRBD1
j_call: TRBJ2-7
v_call: TRBV29-1
clone_size: -
cdr3_nt: TGCAGCGCAAGGGGCCGGGACAGGGTTGAGCAGTACTTC
cdr3_aa: CSARGRDRVEQYF

cdr3_length: 14
d_call: -
j_call: TRBJ1-1
v_call: TRBV5-6
clone_size: -
cdr3_nt: TGTGCCAGCAGCCCCACAGGATTTCCCACTGAAGCTTTCTTT
cdr3_aa: CASSPTGFPTEAFF

cdr3_length: 14
d_call: -
j_call: TRBJ1-6
v_call: TRBV30
clone_size: once
cdr3_nt: TGTGCCTGGAGTACGAGAACAGGGAATTCACCCCTCCACTTT
cdr3_aa: CAWSTRTGNSPLHF

cdr3_length: 12
d_call: -
j_call: TRBJ1-3
v_call: TRBV7-6
clone_size: -
cdr3_nt: TGTGCCAGCAGCCTTCCTGGAAACACCATATATTTT
cdr3_aa: CASSLPGNTIYF